This passage covers 19 T cell receptor beta chains from one sample sequenced in a study of Graves' ophthalmopathy and Graves' hyperthyroidism. Researchers took RNA transcripts and amplified TCR beta CDR3 regions from them. The authors performed first-round RT-PCR with HTBI primers and then a second-round multiplex PCR. One entry per CDR3 protein results from TCRdb running MiXCR on the multiplex PCR reads. The sample includes some 240,000 distinct CDR3 sequences, around 45% of them seen just once. Sequencing was performed on peripheral blood. These receptors originate from an adult man with Graves' ophthalmopathy.

The rearrangement joins TRBV7-9 to TRBJ1-2; D gene unclear. This CDR3 has 12 residues. CDR1 is SEHNR, CDR2 FQNEAQ, per germline (reference sequence). V was pared by 8 bases and J by 4 bases, with 11 bases between. CDR3: CASAVTSYGYTF. Written as DNA, the CDR3 is TGTGCCAGCGCAGTGACCAGCTATGGCTACACCTTC.

Comment on this clonotype: A much larger clonotype is one base distant, so this may be a read error. The rearrangement links TRBV29-1 to TRBJ2-6, with D maybe TRBD1 (5 bases). The length of the CDR3 is 14 residues. The V gene's germline CDR1 is SQVTM and CDR2 ANQGSEA. CDR3 region: CSVRQYSGANVPTF. CDR3 nucleotide sequence: TGCAGCGTTAGACAGTACTCTGGGGCCAACGTCCCGACTTTC. The full variable domain, in which reference TRBV29-1 and TRBJ2-6 provide the parts outside the CDR3, is SAVISQKPSRDICQRGTSLTIQCQVDSQVTMMFWYRQQPGQSLTLIATANQGSEATYESGFVIDKFPISRPNLTFSTLTVSNMSPEDSSIYLCSVRQYSGANVPTFGAGSRLTVL.

This chain connects TRBV5-5 to TRBJ1-3; 9 bases are shared with TRBD1. The CDR3 runs to 15 residues. Looked up from germline, CDR1 is SGHKS and CDR2 is YYEKEE (reference sequence). V gave up 3 bases and J gave up 6 bases; unmatched junction bases: 7. The CDR3 protein is CASSSPGQGKNTIYF. The CDR3 nucleotides are TGTGCCAGCAGCTCGCCGGGACAGGGCAAAAACACCATATATTTT.

This clonotype appeared a few times. V and J are TRBV11-2 and TRBJ1-6; no clear D. V was cut by 3 bases and J by 0 bases, with 9 bases left in between. The CDR3 spans 16 residues. From germline, CDR1 is SGHAT and CDR2 FQNNGV. The CDR3 nucleotides read TGTGCCAGCAGCTTCGGCAGCAGCTCCTATAATTCACCCCTCCACTTT. As protein: CASSFGSSSYNSPLHF.

The chain uses TRBV19 and TRBJ2-7; D gene unclear. V lost 4 bases and J lost 0, with 10 bases in between. Germline V gives CDR1 LNHDA, CDR2 SQIVND (reference sequence). The CDR3 sequence is 14 residues long. The chain's CDR3 is CASSTVASSYEQYF. The CDR3 region has the DNA TGTGCCAGTAGTACGGTCGCCAGCTCCTACGAGCAGTACTTC.

This chain joins TRBV7-4 and TRBJ2-2; D is ambiguous. CDR1 and CDR2 from the germline V gene are SGHVT and SQSDAQ. The CDR3 runs to 16 residues. V was shortened by 1 base and J by 2 bases, with 11 bases between the two germline ends. In DNA form, the CDR3 reads TGTGCCAGCAGCTTAGGACGGCCCAAAAACACCGGGGAGCTGTTTTTT. It codes for CASSLGRPKNTGELFF.

The V call is TRBV20-1, the J call TRBJ1-2; D may be TRBD1 (6 bases). Per the germline V gene, CDR1 is DFQATT and CDR2 is SNEGSKA (reference sequence). V shed 7 bases and J shed 4 bases, with 13 bases lying between them. The CDR3 totals 12 residues. CDR3 coding DNA: TGCAGTGGGGGACAAAGCAGCTATGGCTACACCTTC. Protein: CSGGQSSYGYTF.

Only a few counts were recorded for this clonotype. This rearrangement joins TRBV29-1 to TRBJ2-5, with D tentatively TRBD1 (6 bases). The CDR3 is 13 residues long. CDR1 and CDR2 (germline): SQVTM, ANQGSEA. Trimming left V 5 bases short and J 2 bases short, with 12 bases between. CDR3 amino acids: CSVRDNKQETQYF. The CDR3 coding sequence is TGCAGCGTTAGGGACAACAAACAAGAGACCCAGTACTTC.

Comments on this clonotype: The CDR3 does not close with the conserved phenylalanine or tryptophan, likely indicating a read error. This chain connects TRBV19 to TRBJ2-7; TRBD2 is a possible D gene (5 bases). The V and J ends lost 3 bases and 2 bases respectively, with 14 bases between them. Germline V gene data show CDR1 as LNHDA and CDR2 as SQIVND (reference sequence). The CDR3 covers 15 residues. The CDR3 reads CASSISSVGAYEQYL. CDR3 nucleotides: TGTGCCAGTAGTATCTCGTCAGTGGGAGCCTACGAGCAGTACCTC.

The gene calls are TRBV25-1 and TRBJ1-1, with D unclear. There are 14 residues in the CDR3. Trimming removed 3 bases at V and 5 bases at J, with 13 bases between. Germline V gene data show CDR1 as MGHDK and CDR2 as SYGVNS. The DNA of the CDR3 is TGTGCCAGCAGTGATTCGACCCGGGGAACTGAAGCTTTCTTT. Its protein product is CASSDSTRGTEAFF.

This chain connects TRBV7-9 to TRBJ2-5, with D perhaps TRBD1 (6 bases). This CDR3 has 15 amino acids. Germline V lookup: CDR1 SEHNR, CDR2 FQNEAQ (reference sequence). V was trimmed by 5 bases and J by 2 bases, leaving 15 bases between them. Here the CDR3 reads CASSPPGEKQETQYF. The CDR3 coding sequence is TGTGCCAGCAGCCCACCAGGGGAGAAGCAAGAGACCCAGTACTTC.

V gene TRBV2 combines with J gene TRBJ2-2, with 12 nucleotides matching TRBD1. Germline V gene lookup returns CDR1 SNHLY and CDR2 FYNNEI. This CDR3 comprises 20 residues. V shed 6 bases and J 2 bases; nucleotides not matched to a gene: 16. The CDR3 reads CASSKTRTGTGGPNTGELFF. CDR3 in DNA: TGTGCCAGCAGCAAGACCCGAACCGGGACAGGGGGCCCAAACACCGGGGAGCTGTTTTTT.

The sample holds a few counts of this clonotype. This chain uses TRBV10-3 with TRBJ2-7, with 10 bases fitting TRBD1. V dropped 10 bases and J dropped 1; count of bases not matched to a gene: 4. Germline-derived CDR1 and CDR2 are ENHRY and SYGVKD. This CDR3 region has 13 residues. The CDR3 here is CATGQGVSYEQYF. CDR3 nucleotide sequence: TGTGCCACCGGACAGGGGGTATCCTACGAGCAGTACTTC.

This clonotype has a handful of counts. The junction does not match germline at one end; this may be a read error. The rearrangement links TRBV4-1 to TRBJ2-5; D may be TRBD2 (5 bases). The CDR3 has 15 residues. The germline gives CDR1 MGHRA, CDR2 YSYEKL. CDR3 coding DNA: TGTGCCAGCAGCTTGGCCGGGGTTCTCCAAGAGACCCAGTACTTC. Amino acid sequence: CASSLAGVLQETQYF.

The V call is TRBV19, the J call TRBJ1-2; a weak D match, TRBD1 (6 bases). The CDR3 sequence is 14 residues long. Germline lookup yields CDR1 LNHDA and CDR2 SQIVND (reference sequence). V was cut by 8 bases and J by 7 bases, with 20 bases left in between. DNA of the CDR3: TGTGCCAGTTCCGTCAGTGGGGGGGGCGGTGGCTACACCTTC. Its protein product is CASSVSGGGGGYTF.

The rearrangement uses TRBV2 and TRBJ1-3; 8 positions agree with TRBD1. Trimming at V came to 0 bases and at J to 2 bases, leaving 3 bases not matched to a gene. This CDR3 is built from 16 residues. The germline V gene encodes CDR1 SNHLY and CDR2 FYNNEI. CDR3 sequence (DNA): TGTGCCAGCAGTGAAGCGGCGACAGGGGCTGGAAACACCATATATTTT. Amino acids: CASSEAATGAGNTIYF.

The genes are TRBV7-6 and TRBJ2-5; D remains ambiguous. Germline V gene sequence: CDR1 SGHVS, CDR2 FNYEAQ. V lost 1 base, J lost 4 bases, and 7 bases lay in between. CDR3 size: 13 residues. The CDR3 sequence: CASSLEQIETQYF. The CDR3 DNA reads TGTGCCAGCAGCTTAGAACAGATAGAGACCCAGTACTTC. The whole variable domain, filled in from reference TRBV7-6 and TRBJ2-5, reads GAGVSQSPRYKVTKRGQDVALRCDPISGHVSLYWYRQALGQGPEFLTYFNYEAQQDKSGLPNDRFSAERPEGSISTLTIQRTEQRDSAMYRCASSLEQIETQYFGPGTRLLVL.

CDR3 protein: CASSSQVRGDYEQYF. DNA for the CDR3: TGTGCCAGCAGCTCGCAGGTCCGGGGCGACTACGAGCAGTACTTC. The chain carries TRBV25-1 and TRBJ2-7; D is perhaps TRBD1 or TRBD2 (5 bases each). The V and J ends lost 6 bases and 3 bases respectively, with 18 bases between them. CDR1 and CDR2 from the germline V gene are MGHDK and SYGVNS. CDR3 size: 15 residues.

The V and J genes are TRBV12-3 or TRBV12-4 and TRBJ2-5, with 7 positions matching TRBD1. The CDR3 is 14 residues long. V lost 2 bases and J lost 4; bases outside the gene matches: 4. CDR3 protein: CASSLRQGVETQYF. In nucleotides, the CDR3 is TGTGCCAGCAGTTTACGGCAGGGGGTAGAGACCCAGTACTTC.